This T cell receptor beta chain was sequenced during a study of T-cell memory formation after mild COVID-19. Study results and limitations: Memory from before infection featured some responding clones, which suggests cross-reactive memory joined. Clones that contracted from day 15 to 85 were balanced CD4/CD8, while later expanders leaned CD4+.

TCRdb recomputed calls from the 5' RACE reads with MiXCR, one row per CDR3 protein. This table has some 320,000 distinct CDR3 sequences, around a sixth appearing once. Details on this clonotype: What it recognizes is unknown.

V lost 6 bases to trimming and J lost 2 bases; unmatched junction nucleotides: 8. This CDR3 has 15 residues. Germline loops: CDR1 SGHTA, CDR2 FQGTGA. V gene TRBV7-3 combines with J gene TRBJ2-3; 7 bases are a match to TRBD2. The TCR comes from a man younger than 35 who had mild COVID-19 (a few samples of this study predate the infection). Cell type and time point are not known. Sequenced: PBMCs or a T cell subset sorted from them (not recorded which). This chain's CDR3 is CASRRSGALTDTQYF. The CDR3 DNA reads as TGTGCCAGCAGACGGAGCGGGGCCCTCACAGATACGCAGTATTTT.